A few counts support the clone carrying this TCR beta chain. As yet, its antigen is unknown. These data are taken from a study of Graves' ophthalmopathy and Graves' hyperthyroidism. Study-wide findings and caveats: Most expanded thyroid clonotypes above 0.001 frequency also appeared in blood. Ophthalmopathy could be told apart from stable hyperthyroidism by a 13-signature model (under 90% sensitivity, around 78% specificity).

The PBMCs had their origin in 10 ml of fresh peripheral blood. Amplifying from RNA transcripts, the study obtained TCR beta CDR3 regions. Amplification began with first-round RT-PCR using HTBI primers, then second-round multiplex PCR was performed. MiXCR, run by TCRdb on the multiplex PCR reads, gives a single entry per CDR3 protein. This sample has hundreds of thousands of distinct CDR3 sequences, with about 22% found just once. This TCR was recovered from a woman between 50 and 59 years old with Graves' ophthalmopathy. Sequencing input: peripheral blood.

The CDR3 DNA sequence: TGTGCTAGTGGTCCACTAGCGGGAGGACCGGGCAATGAGCAGTTCTTC. It translates to CASGPLAGGPGNEQFF. The rearrangement links TRBV12-5 to TRBJ2-1; 12 bases fit TRBD2. CDR3 length: 16 amino acids. Trimming at V came to 5 bases and at J to 6 bases, leaving 8 bases not matched to a gene. Per germline, CDR1 LGHNT and CDR2 FRNRAP.